This passage covers 30 T cell receptor beta chains from one sample sequenced in a study of CD8 T cells in ankylosing spondylitis. The antigens for these receptors are not known. Findings and limits, study-wide: A motif in TCR beta, a set of under ten highly homologous variants, appeared characteristic of ankylosing spondylitis blood.

TCRdb recomputed calls from the 5' RACE reads with MiXCR, one row per CDR3 protein. The table records around 490,000 distinct CDR3 sequences, about 5.2% of them present only once. Sequencing was carried out using blood, either unsorted or a sorted T cell fraction (not recorded which). These receptors all stem from a male donor with ankylosing spondylitis.

This chain links TRBV7-2 with TRBJ1-1; 7 nucleotides agree with TRBD1. J lost 4 bases, V lost 4 bases, and 6 bases had no gene match. This CDR3 has 14 amino acids. The germline V gene encodes CDR1 SGHTA and CDR2 FQGNSA. In DNA, the CDR3 is TGTGCCAGCAGCTACATTTCAGGGGGCACTGAAGCTTTCTTT. Protein product: CASSYISGGTEAFF. Filled out from reference TRBV7-2 and TRBJ1-1, the complete variable domain reads GAGVSQSPSNKVTEKGKDVELRCDPISGHTALYWYRQSLGQGLEFLIYFQGNSAPDKSGLPSDRFSAERTGGSVSTLTIQRTQQEDSAVYLCASSYISGGTEAFFGQGTRLTVV.

The CDR3 coding sequence is TGTGCCAGCAGGGCTTTCCGGGGGGCGCATGAGCAGTTCTTC. It yields the protein CASRAFRGAHEQFF. The chain links TRBV5-4 to TRBJ2-1; D may be TRBD2 (7 bases). CDR1 and CDR2 (germline): SGHNT, YYREEE (reference sequence). The ends were cut back, 5 bases at V and 8 bases at J, with 17 bases in the middle. CDR3 length: 14 amino acids.

This clonotype was seen many times. The chain has TRBV5-6 and TRBJ2-5; 7 bases match TRBD2. V lost 7 bases to trimming and J lost 4 bases; unmatched junction nucleotides: 7. Per the germline V gene, CDR1 is SGHDT and CDR2 is YYEEEE. The CDR3 consists of 13 residues. CDR3 bases: TGTGCCAGCGGATCAATAGCGGGAGAGACCCAGTACTTC. Translation: CASGSIAGETQYF.

This clonotype came up many times. V gene TRBV4-3 combines with J gene TRBJ2-7, with D possibly being TRBD2 (5 bases). The CDR3 is made up of 15 amino acids. V gave up 3 bases and J gave up 3 bases, with 15 bases separating them. The germline V gene encodes CDR1 LGHNA and CDR2 YSLEER. CDR3 region: CASSQTSGSLYEQYF. In nucleotides, the CDR3 is TGCGCCAGCAGCCAGACTTCGGGGAGCCTCTACGAGCAGTACTTC.

The CDR3 coding sequence is TGTGCCACCCCGAGGGAGGCGAGCACAGATACGCAGTATTTT. It codes for CATPREASTDTQYF. This chain uses TRBV11-2 with TRBJ2-3, with D perhaps TRBD2 (6 bases). Trimming left V 10 bases short and J 0 bases short, with 14 bases between. The CDR3 length is 14 residues. Germline CDR1 and CDR2: SGHAT and FQNNGV.

This clonotype was found many times. The chain combines TRBV20-1 with TRBJ2-1; the match to TRBD1 covers 8 bases. The CDR3 covers 14 residues. The J segment lost 5 bases and the V segment lost 3 bases, leaving 6 bases of the junction unmatched. Germline V gene sequence: CDR1 DFQATT, CDR2 SNEGSKA (reference sequence). The CDR3 DNA sequence: TGCAGTGCTAGCCCCAGGGGGCGGCACAATGAGCAGTTCTTC. This gives the protein CSASPRGRHNEQFF.

This clonotype was detected many times. The V and J genes are TRBV20-1 and TRBJ1-2; the match to TRBD1 covers 7 bases. The CDR3 totals 13 residues. Unmatched junction bases numbered 6, after V lost 0 bases and J lost 8 bases. The V gene's germline CDR1 is DFQATT and CDR2 SNEGSKA (reference sequence). The CDR3 loop is CSARDHTGVGYTF. Here the CDR3 DNA reads TGCAGTGCTAGAGACCATACAGGGGTCGGCTACACCTTC.

This clonotype was detected only a few times. The chain links TRBV29-1 to TRBJ2-2; D unclear. V lost 3 bases to trimming and J lost 4 bases, with 12 bases between them. The CDR3 has 14 amino acids. Germline assignment: CDR1 SQVTM and CDR2 ANQGSEA. CDR3 protein: CSVEAESPTGELFF. The CDR3 coding sequence is TGCAGCGTTGAGGCAGAGAGCCCCACCGGGGAGCTGTTTTTT.

This clonotype was seen repeatedly, ten times or more. V usage is TRBV20-1 and J usage is TRBJ2-1; 10 bases are a match to TRBD2. The V and J ends lost 2 bases and 6 bases, in that order; junction bases with no gene match: 4. Germline values: CDR1 DFQATT, CDR2 SNEGSKA (reference sequence). The CDR3 runs 14 residues. This CDR3 is CSARSLAGVNEQFF. In DNA, the CDR3 is TGCAGTGCTAGATCTCTAGCGGGAGTCAATGAGCAGTTCTTC.

This clonotype was found many times. The J gene is TRBJ2-7, the V gene TRBV7-9; D tentatively fits TRBD1 or TRBD2 (5 bases each). The CDR3 has 15 residues. Germline V gene lookup returns CDR1 SEHNR and CDR2 FQNEAQ (reference sequence). The V and J ends lost 3 bases and 5 bases respectively, with 17 bases between them. The CDR3 loop is CASSLSPDGGNEQYF. The CDR3 DNA sequence: TGTGCCAGCAGCTTGTCTCCGGATGGGGGAAACGAGCAGTACTTC. The entire variable domain, with the rest obtained from reference TRBV7-9 and TRBJ2-7, is as follows: DTGVSQNPRHKITKRGQNVTFRCDPISEHNRLYWYRQTLGQGPEFLTYFQNEAQLEKSRLLSDRFSAERPKGSFSTLEIQRTEQGDSAMYLCASSLSPDGGNEQYFGPGTRLTVT.

This clonotype was detected ten times or more. CDR3 DNA sequence: TGCAGTGCTAGAGATGGGCGGGAGAGCTCCTACGAGCAGTACTTC. This encodes CSARDGRESSYEQYF. V usage is TRBV20-1 and J usage is TRBJ2-7; 7 bases agree with TRBD2. CDR3 length equals 15 residues. The V and J ends lost 0 bases and 0 bases, in that order; junction bases with no gene match: 5. Germline V gene sequence: CDR1 DFQATT, CDR2 SNEGSKA (reference sequence).

This clonotype was detected many times. The chain combines TRBV3-1 with TRBJ2-7; D perhaps matches TRBD2 (6 bases). Germline V gene sequence: CDR1 LGHDT, CDR2 YNNKEL (reference sequence). This CDR3 has 11 amino acids. With 5 bases removed from V and 12 bases from J, the gap between germline ends came to 14 bases. CDR3 residues: CASSEGGNRYF. CDR3 bases: TGTGCCAGCAGCGAAGGAGGGAATCGGTACTTC.

This clonotype was recorded many times. V usage is TRBV5-1 and J usage is TRBJ2-7; 11 bases match TRBD1. With 4 bases clipped from V and 4 bases from J, the junction kept 4 bases outside the gene matches. This CDR3 contains 14 residues. Germline CDR1 SGHRS, CDR2 YFSETQ. The CDR3 DNA sequence: TGCGCCAGCAGCGAAGGGACAGGGGGTTACGAGCAGTACTTC. Its protein is CASSEGTGGYEQYF.

Ten or more counts support this clonotype. The V and J genes are TRBV20-1 and TRBJ2-5; the D is unclear. The CDR3 has 14 residues. Germline lookup yields CDR1 DFQATT and CDR2 SNEGSKA (reference sequence). Trimming shortened V by 3 bases and J by 2 bases, and 13 bases separated the two germline ends. CDR3 sequence (DNA): TGCAGTGCTAGTTTACCTGGCCTTCAAGAGACCCAGTACTTC. Translation gives CSASLPGLQETQYF.

This clonotype was counted only a few times. The V call is TRBV28, the J call TRBJ2-7; TRBD2 agrees at 7 bases. The CDR3 is 14 amino acids. Germline values: CDR1 MDHEN, CDR2 SYDVKM. J was trimmed by 5 bases and V by 1 base; bases with no gene match: 5. Written as DNA, the CDR3 is TGTGCCAGCAGTTTATCAGGTCTAGCGGACGAGCAGTACTTC. This codes for CASSLSGLADEQYF.

Ten or more counts support this clonotype. This chain uses TRBV4-2 with TRBJ2-1; 8 nucleotides align to TRBD1. V was pared by 2 bases and J by 5 bases, with 11 bases of the junction left unmatched. Germline values: CDR1 LGHNA, CDR2 YNFKEQ. CDR3 length: 17 amino acids. The CDR3 DNA sequence: TGTGCCAGCAGCCAAAAAGTAATCGGGACAGGACACAATGAGCAGTTCTTC. It translates to CASSQKVIGTGHNEQFF.

This clonotype has a count of ten or more. CDR3 DNA sequence: TGCAGCGTCGATCGGGACAGATACAATGAGCAGTTCTTC. This sequence encodes CSVDRDRYNEQFF. This chain links TRBV29-1 with TRBJ2-1, with 7 bases that match TRBD1. The CDR3 runs 13 residues. Losses at the gene ends were 6 bases for V and 4 bases for J; bases not matched to a gene: 6. Germline loops: CDR1 SQVTM, CDR2 ANQGSEA.

This clonotype occurred many times. The chain carries TRBV5-1 and TRBJ2-7, with D perhaps matching TRBD2 (6 bases). The CDR3 contains 15 residues. Germline CDR1 is SGHRS and CDR2 is YFSETQ. V shed 0 bases and J shed 5 bases, with 15 bases lying between them. In DNA form, the CDR3 reads TGCGCCAGCAGCTTGGGACGGGGATGGACTAACGAGCAGTACTTC. This gives the protein CASSLGRGWTNEQYF.

V usage is TRBV4-3 and J usage is TRBJ2-1; D may be TRBD1 (5 bases). Trimming pared 0 bases from V and 10 bases from J, leaving 13 bases between. The CDR3 sequence is 14 residues long. Germline CDR1 is LGHNA and CDR2 is YSLEER. The CDR3 region has the DNA TGCGCCAGCAGCCAAGATTATAGGGGCGGCGAGCAGTTCTTC. Translation gives CASSQDYRGGEQFF.

Ten or more counts support this clonotype. The chain employs TRBV7-2 and TRBJ1-1, with TRBD1 as a possible D gene (6 bases). The CDR3 totals 13 residues. From germline, CDR1 is SGHTA and CDR2 FQGNSA. V was clipped by 5 bases and J by 4 bases, with 11 bases between them. The CDR3 loop reads CASSETGGTEAFF. The CDR3 DNA follows: TGTGCCAGCAGCGAGACAGGTGGCACTGAAGCTTTCTTT.

This clonotype was recorded at least ten times. One junction end disagrees with the germline gene, perhaps due to a read error. V usage is TRBV20-1 and J usage is TRBJ2-5; 7 nucleotides agree with TRBD2. The CDR3 runs to 12 residues. Per the germline V gene, CDR1 is DFQATT and CDR2 is SNEGSKA (reference sequence). For the CDR3, the DNA is TGTTCAGGGAGGGCTAGGCGGGAGACCCAGTACTTC. This codes for CSGRARRETQYF.

This clonotype was recorded at least ten times. CDR3 sequence reads: CASSFGPTTNYGYTF. In DNA form, the CDR3 reads TGTGCCAGCAGCTTTGGGCCGACCACTAACTATGGCTACACCTTC. The chain joins TRBV7-2 to TRBJ1-2; no reliable D call. The CDR3 totals 15 residues. The V end lost 3 bases, the J end lost 0 bases, and 11 bases lay between the germline ends. Per germline, CDR1 SGHTA and CDR2 FQGNSA. The whole variable domain, remainder taken from reference TRBV7-2 and TRBJ1-2, is GAGVSQSPSNKVTEKGKDVELRCDPISGHTALYWYRQSLGQGLEFLIYFQGNSAPDKSGLPSDRFSAERTGGSVSTLTIQRTQQEDSAVYLCASSFGPTTNYGYTFGSGTRLTVV.

The J gene is TRBJ2-5, the V gene TRBV5-1, with 9 bases aligning to TRBD2. J lost 1 base, V lost 3 bases, and 1 base had no gene match. CDR3 length: 14 amino acids. Germline V CDR1 and CDR2: SGHRS, YFSETQ. CDR3 bases: TGCGCCAGCAGCTATAGCGGGGGCCAAGAGACCCAGTACTTC. Its protein is CASSYSGGQETQYF.

This clonotype was seen ten or more times. For the CDR3, the DNA is TGCAGTGCTAGGTCCCTGAGGTTTGAGCGAGATTTAGCGGGAGTCCACAATGAGCAGTTCTTC. Its protein is CSARSLRFERDLAGVHNEQFF. The chain recombines TRBV20-1 with TRBJ2-1; 9 bases map to TRBD2. CDR3 length: 21 amino acids. CDR1 is DFQATT and CDR2 is SNEGSKA in the germline V gene (reference sequence). V lost 3 bases, J lost 5 bases, and 26 bases stayed unmatched.

This clonotype was counted many times. The V and J genes are TRBV7-8 and TRBJ2-5; D is ambiguous. The CDR3 has 13 amino acids. CDR1 and CDR2 from the germline V gene are SGHVS and FQNEAQ. V was shortened by 1 base and J by 7 bases, with 10 bases between the two germline ends. The CDR3 DNA reads as TGTGCCAGCAGCTTAGGGGTCCCTGGGACCCAGTACTTC. The encoded protein is CASSLGVPGTQYF.

This clonotype was recorded at least ten times. The chain joins TRBV4-3 to TRBJ2-1; 8 bases align to TRBD2. Germline V gene sequence: CDR1 LGHNA, CDR2 YSLEER. With V trimmed by 0 bases and J by 0 bases, 4 bases remained unmatched. The length of the CDR3 is 17 residues. This chain's CDR3 is CASSQEPAGVSYNEQFF. The CDR3 bases are TGCGCCAGCAGCCAAGAACCAGCGGGAGTCTCCTACAATGAGCAGTTCTTC.

This clonotype occurred many times. The chain joins TRBV10-3 to TRBJ2-7; D not resolved. Germline V lookup: CDR1 ENHRY, CDR2 SYGVKD. The germline V and J ends were trimmed by 3 bases and 3 bases, with 18 bases remaining between them. The CDR3 totals 16 residues. CDR3 bases: TGTGCCATCAGTGACAGGACCGGCCCCTCCATCTACGAGCAGTACTTC. This encodes CAISDRTGPSIYEQYF.

This clonotype was counted many times. The J gene is TRBJ2-4, the V gene TRBV20-1; 8 positions agree with TRBD2. Germline V gene lookup returns CDR1 DFQATT and CDR2 SNEGSKA (reference sequence). V trimming: 6 bases; J trimming: 5 bases; junction bases outside the gene matches: 9. This CDR3 region has 14 residues. In nucleotides, the CDR3 is TGCAGTGCAACGAGAGAACTAGCGGAAAACATTCAGTACTTC. This sequence encodes CSATRELAENIQYF.

This clonotype was detected many times. This chain uses TRBV5-1 with TRBJ1-2; D possibly corresponds to TRBD1 (5 bases). The V and J ends lost 3 bases and 2 bases respectively, with 17 bases between them. Germline assignment: CDR1 SGHRS and CDR2 YFSETQ. The CDR3 contains 16 residues. CDR3 nucleotide sequence: TGCGCCAGCAGCTCCGGGGACTCAGCTGCGAACTATGGCTACACCTTC. It encodes CASSSGDSAANYGYTF.

This clonotype was seen many times. This chain joins TRBV6-5 and TRBJ2-2; D uncertain. Germline V lookup: CDR1 MNHEY, CDR2 SVGAGI. V lost 4 bases, J lost 8 bases, and 17 bases lay in between. CDR3 length: 15 amino acids. The CDR3, as DNA: TGTGCCAGCAGTTTCTTGGGTGCTCTTCCGGGGGAGCTGTTTTTT. Amino acid sequence: CASSFLGALPGELFF.